What follows are 2 T cell receptor beta chains derived from one specimen sequenced in a study of shared clonotypes between healthy human individuals. Using immunoSEQ multiplex PCR, the repertoire was profiled, and TCRdb retains in-frame clones only, with some absent. The sample comprises roughly 2,500,000 clones, 80% to 95% of which are singletons, and approximately 0.36% rests with the top ten. Sequencing used naive CD4+ T cells from PBMCs. This sample's subset: CD45RA+ positively selected. Source of these receptors: a man between 18 and 35 years old in good health. Some clones in this sample may be carry-over from other donors' samples.

The rearrangement links TRBV28 to TRBJ2-7; 9 bases match TRBD2. In germline, CDR1 is MDHEN, CDR2 SYDVKM. The CDR3 runs to 15 residues. V shed 6 bases and J 5 bases; nucleotides not matched to a gene: 11. This CDR3 is CASSVGYSGSDEQYF. CDR3 DNA sequence: TGTGCCAGCAGCGTTGGGTATAGCGGGAGCGACGAGCAGTACTTC.

The V call is TRBV28, the J call TRBJ2-5; no definite D call. The DNA matches TRBJ2-7 better at its end, which makes the J call doubtful. The germline gives CDR1 MDHEN, CDR2 SYDVKM. This CDR3 spans 15 amino acids. The CDR3 nucleotides are TGTGCCAGCAGTACCCACGGGCCCCCGGCCTACGAGCAGTACTTC. Translation: CASSTHGPPAYEQYF.